Sequencing of this TCR beta chain was carried out in a study of cytomegalovirus exposure and HLA in healthy donors. Study results and limitations: Reports showed the classifier diagnosing cytomegalovirus status with high specificity and sensitivity. Some segments of the V type, notably TRBV6-2 and TRBV6-3, were excluded as indistinguishable.

In regard to this clone: Its antigen is unidentified.

The V and J ends lost 4 bases and 3 bases respectively, with 22 bases between them. The germline V gene has CDR1 SGHDN and CDR2 FVKESK. CDR3 size: 17 residues. The PCR contained 60 Vbeta and 13 Jbeta primers. The authors' processing: Approximately 11 million shared chains were among the roughly 78 million unique TCR beta chains that a later analysis counted. Produced via immunoSEQ multiplex PCR; TCRdb's table is partial and in-frame only. Clone size and V and J calls were adopted from that table, with D and trimming inferred from the DNA. The data contain about 120,000 clones, approximately 81% of them singletons.

The sample was PBMCs. V and J are TRBV14 and TRBJ2-7; TRBD2 is a possible D gene (6 bases). The clonotype originates from a man aged 25-40 years in good health and CMV-seropositive. CDR3 DNA sequence: TGTGCCAGCAGCCTGGGGCAATTTTCTAAAGCGGGCTACGAGCAGTACTTC. It translates to CASSLGQFSKAGYEQYF.